These 27 T cell receptor beta chains came from one sample sequenced in a study of T cells after posttransplantation cyclophosphamide. Sequenced by immunoSEQ multiplex PCR; TCRdb stores in-frame clones only, minus some. This sample comprises roughly 35,000 clones, none seen once only. Sample: PBMCs. The receptors originated from a girl between 10 and 17 years old in good health, CMV-negative, and a related stem cell transplant donor.

This clone was counted between two and nine times. The V call is TRBV4-2, the J call TRBJ2-1; 10 bases are shared with TRBD2. CDR1 and CDR2 (germline): LGHNA, YNFKEQ. V was pared by 4 bases and J by 0 bases, with 9 bases of the junction left unmatched. The CDR3 sequence is 18 residues long. For the CDR3, the DNA is TGTGCCAGCAGCCCAGAGGTAGCGGGGGGCCTCTCCTACAATGAGCAGTTCTTC. Translating gives CASSPEVAGGLSYNEQFF.

This clone was seen only a few times. V gene TRBV5-1 combines with J gene TRBJ1-2; D perhaps matches TRBD1 (5 bases). CDR3 length: 14 residues. V dropped 0 bases and J dropped 2 bases, with 8 bases sitting between them. Germline CDR1 SGHRS, CDR2 YFSETQ. The DNA for the CDR3 is TGCGCCAGCAGCTTGGGACGACAGAACTATGGCTACACCTTC. It specifies CASSLGRQNYGYTF. Drawing the rest from reference TRBV5-1 and TRBJ1-2, the complete variable domain is KAGVTQTPRYLIKTRGQQVTLSCSPISGHRSVSWYQQTPGQGLQFLFEYFSETQRNKGNFPGRFSGRQFSNSRSEMNVSTLELGDSALYLCASSLGRQNYGYTFGSGTRLTVV.

V gene TRBV6-5 combines with J gene TRBJ2-7, with 7 nucleotides matching TRBD1. J was trimmed by 2 bases and V by 6 bases; bases with no gene match: 10. CDR3 size: 15 residues. Germline CDR1 is MNHEY and CDR2 is SVGAGI. The CDR3 nucleotides read TGTGCCAGCAGGTTAACCAGGGGGTTTACCTACGAGCAGTACTTC. Amino acids: CASRLTRGFTYEQYF.

This clone was seen more than once but under ten times. The CDR3 DNA reads TGTGCCAGCAGCTTAGGAGGGGGACTACAAGAGACCCAGTACTTC. Translated, it gives CASSLGGGLQETQYF. The V and J genes are TRBV7-6 and TRBJ2-5, with D possibly TRBD2 on 7 matching bases. The CDR3 contains 15 residues. Trimming cost V 1 base and J 2 bases, with 11 bases left between them. CDR1 and CDR2 from the germline V gene are SGHVS and FNYEAQ.

This clone was counted many times. The J gene is TRBJ2-5, the V gene TRBV29-1, with D possibly TRBD1 on 6 matching bases. The CDR3 length is 12 residues. V lost 3 bases and J lost 5, with 10 bases in between. Germline-derived CDR1 and CDR2 are SQVTM and ANQGSEA. As DNA, the CDR3 is TGCAGCGTTGATACAGGGTATGAGACCCAGTACTTC. This gives the protein CSVDTGYETQYF. The full variable domain, in which reference TRBV29-1 and TRBJ2-5 provide the parts outside the CDR3, is SAVISQKPSRDICQRGTSLTIQCQVDSQVTMMFWYRQQPGQSLTLIATANQGSEATYESGFVIDKFPISRPNLTFSTLTVSNMSPEDSSIYLCSVDTGYETQYFGPGTRLLVL.

This clone has ten or more counts. Here the CDR3 reads CASSRQVGGTEAFF. The CDR3 nucleotides read TGTGCCAGCAGCCGACAGGTTGGGGGCACTGAAGCTTTCTTT. The rearrangement links TRBV7-2 to TRBJ1-1; possibly TRBD1 for D (6 bases). The CDR3 length is 14 residues. Deletions cut 5 bases from V and 4 bases from J, with 14 bases between. Germline V gives CDR1 SGHTA, CDR2 FQGNSA. Filled out from reference TRBV7-2 and TRBJ1-1, the complete variable domain reads GAGVSQSPSNKVTEKGKDVELRCDPISGHTALYWYRQSLGQGLEFLIYFQGNSAPDKSGLPSDRFSAERTGGSVSTLTIQRTQQEDSAVYLCASSRQVGGTEAFFGQGTRLTVV.

Many counts were recorded for this clone. V gene TRBV6-5 combines with J gene TRBJ2-1; 8 bases map to TRBD1. Germline V lookup: CDR1 MNHEY, CDR2 SVGAGI. The CDR3 is 15 residues long. Unmatched junction bases numbered 3, after V lost 4 bases and J lost 1 base. The CDR3 coding sequence is TGTGCCAGCAGTTCTACAGGGGGGTCCTACAATGAGCAGTTCTTC. It encodes CASSSTGGSYNEQFF.

This clone was seen at least ten times. This chain uses TRBV7-8 with TRBJ2-2, with a tentative D call TRBD1 (6 bases). CDR1 SGHVS and CDR2 FQNEAQ come from the germline V gene. There are 16 residues in the CDR3. V was shortened by 4 bases and J by 6 bases, with 18 bases between the two germline ends. Here the CDR3 DNA reads TGTGCCAGCAGCTACCCCTTTACAGGGTCAGCCGGGGAGCTGTTTTTT. It specifies CASSYPFTGSAGELFF.

The V gene is TRBV15, the J gene TRBJ2-3, with 7 bases aligning to TRBD2. The CDR3 is 16 amino acids. Germline V gene lookup returns CDR1 LNHNV and CDR2 YYDKDF (reference sequence). With 0 bases clipped from V and 6 bases from J, the junction kept 9 bases outside the gene matches. The CDR3 DNA reads TGTGCCACCAGCAGAGATGACGGGGGAGGGTACGATACGCAGTATTTT. It translates to CATSRDDGGGYDTQYF.

This clone appeared many times. This chain joins TRBV19 and TRBJ2-5; 10 bases fit TRBD1. The CDR3 runs 14 residues. Germline CDR1 LNHDA, CDR2 SQIVND (reference sequence). Germline trimming cut 7 bases from V and 6 bases from J; bases unmatched to any gene: 8. CDR3 in amino acids: CASMTGGLAKTQYF. In nucleotides, the CDR3 is TGTGCCAGTATGACAGGGGGCTTGGCAAAGACCCAGTACTTC.

V gene TRBV6-5 combines with J gene TRBJ2-7, with 7 bases fitting TRBD1. Per the germline V gene, CDR1 is MNHEY and CDR2 is SVGAGI. The CDR3 is 13 amino acids. The V segment lost 6 bases and the J segment 1 base; nucleotides outside the gene matches: 3. CDR3 bases: TGTGCCAGCAGGAAACAGGGGTCCTACGAGCAGTACTTC. It encodes CASRKQGSYEQYF.

Only a few counts were recorded for this clone. The CDR3 here is CASAGWGGHSQETQYF. CDR3 sequence (DNA): TGTGCCAGCGCAGGGTGGGGCGGCCACAGCCAAGAGACCCAGTACTTC. The chain couples TRBV21-1 to TRBJ2-5; the table's D gene call, TRBD1, was not cross checked with the DNA. TRBV21-1 is designated a pseudogene. CDR3 length: 16 amino acids.

This clone has a handful of counts. The J gene is TRBJ2-5, the V gene TRBV2, with 14 positions matching TRBD2. The germline V gene encodes CDR1 SNHLY and CDR2 FYNNEI. The CDR3 spans 17 residues. The junction had 5 bases not matched to a gene; V was cut back by 1 base and J by 4 bases. CDR3 nucleotide sequence: TGTGCCAGCAGTGAAGGGACTAGCGGGAGGAAAGCAGAGACCCAGTACTTC. Its translation is CASSEGTSGRKAETQYF.

There are many counts of this clone. The chain links TRBV19 to TRBJ1-1; D unresolved. The CDR3 is 17 amino acids. Germline CDR1 and CDR2: LNHDA and SQIVND (reference sequence). V gave up 1 base and J gave up 2 bases, with 17 bases separating them. In DNA form, the CDR3 reads TGTGCCAGTAGTATAGGTCAGGACGGCGGGTATAACACTGAAGCTTTCTTT. As protein: CASSIGQDGGYNTEAFF.

The J gene is TRBJ2-1, the V gene TRBV13; D might be TRBD2 (5 bases). This CDR3 is built from 13 residues. Between the trimmed V and J ends, which lost 3 bases and 8 bases, there was a span of 11 bases. Germline assignment: CDR1 PRHDT and CDR2 FYEKMQ (reference sequence). The CDR3 region is CASSFLLRDEQFF. DNA of the CDR3: TGTGCCAGCAGCTTTCTCTTGAGGGATGAGCAGTTCTTC.

In this sample, this clone turned up many times. The chain links TRBV7-2 to TRBJ2-7; D might be TRBD2 (6 bases). This CDR3 region has 16 residues. The V gene lost 1 base and the J gene lost 5 bases, with 18 bases spanning the gap. Germline V gene lookup returns CDR1 SGHTA and CDR2 FQGNSA. CDR3 in DNA: TGTGCCAGCAGCTTAGGGAGGGGCGCTGGCGTCGACGAGCAGTACTTC. Its translation: CASSLGRGAGVDEQYF.

This clone came up many times. The chain combines TRBV9 with TRBJ2-2, with a tentative D call TRBD2 (5 bases). Trimming shortened V by 0 bases and J by 7 bases, and 7 bases separated the two germline ends. The CDR3 sequence is 13 residues long. CDR1 is SGDLS, CDR2 YYNGEE, per germline. CDR3: CASSVVDFGELFF. The CDR3 bases are TGTGCCAGCAGCGTAGTGGACTTCGGGGAGCTGTTTTTT. The whole variable domain, filled in from reference TRBV9 and TRBJ2-2, reads DSGVTQTPKHLITATGQRVTLRCSPRSGDLSVYWYQQSLDQGLQFLIQYYNGEERAKGNILERFSAQQFPDLHSELNLSSLELGDSALYFCASSVVDFGELFFGEGSRLTVL.

This clone was observed many times. The gene calls are TRBV11-1 and TRBJ2-5; TRBD1 is a possible D gene (5 bases). V was trimmed by 5 bases and J by 4 bases, leaving 11 bases between them. CDR3 length equals 13 residues. Germline lookup yields CDR1 SGHAT and CDR2 FQDESV (reference sequence). CDR3 sequence (DNA): TGTGCCAGCAGCCGCGACAGCCGAGAGACCCAGTACTTC. Translated, it gives CASSRDSRETQYF. The whole variable domain, remainder taken from reference TRBV11-1 and TRBJ2-5, is EAEVAQSPRYKITEKSQAVAFWCDPISGHATLYWYRQILGQGPELLVQFQDESVVDDSQLPKDRFSAERLKGVDSTLKIQPAELGDSAMYLCASSRDSRETQYFGPGTRLLVL.

This clone was counted only a few times. The CDR3 DNA follows: TGCGCCAGCAGCTTGACAGGGGGGAACTATGGCTACACCTTC. Translating gives CASSLTGGNYGYTF. This chain joins TRBV5-1 and TRBJ1-2; 8 bases are shared with TRBD1. Unmatched junction bases numbered 1, after V lost 1 base and J lost 2 bases. The CDR3 consists of 14 residues. Germline V gene lookup returns CDR1 SGHRS and CDR2 YFSETQ.

This clone was detected many times. The V gene is TRBV5-5, the J gene TRBJ1-1; the D gene is possibly TRBD1 (5 bases). The germline V gene has CDR1 SGHKS and CDR2 YYEKEE (reference sequence). The CDR3 sequence is 13 residues long. Between the trimmed V and J ends, which lost 3 bases and 8 bases, there was a span of 14 bases. The CDR3, as DNA: TGTGCCAGCAGCTATGTGGACCGGGGGGAAGCTTTCTTT. It codes for CASSYVDRGEAFF.

V usage is TRBV28 and J usage is TRBJ2-7, with D tentatively TRBD2 (5 bases). The CDR3 has 11 residues. The V end was cut by 3 bases, the J end by 5 bases, with 5 bases between. Looked up from germline, CDR1 is MDHEN and CDR2 is SYDVKM. CDR3 region: CASSLRDEQYF. CDR3 nucleotide sequence: TGTGCCAGCAGTTTGAGGGACGAGCAGTACTTC.

This clone was found many times. This chain uses TRBV5-4 with TRBJ2-7; TRBD2 aligns across 13 bases. Per germline, CDR1 SGHNT and CDR2 YYREEE (reference sequence). The CDR3 is 16 amino acids. J gave up 6 bases and V 4 bases, and 10 bases lay outside the gene matches. The CDR3 region has the DNA TGTGCCAGCAGCGTGATGACTAGCGGGGGGAGGAGCGAGCAGTACTTC. Translation: CASSVMTSGGRSEQYF.

This clone turned up a few times. The chain links TRBV18 to TRBJ1-2; TRBD1 matches at 10 bases. V lost 3 bases and J lost 4; bases outside the gene matches: 5. This CDR3 is 15 amino acids long. From germline, CDR1 is KGHSH and CDR2 LQKENI. In DNA form, the CDR3 reads TGTGCCAGCTCACCCGGGACAGGGGTTAGCTATGGCTACACCTTC. Protein: CASSPGTGVSYGYTF.

This clone was recorded at least ten times. The CDR3: CASRGPGAYEQYF. The CDR3 nucleotides read TGTGCCAGCAGGGGGCCAGGGGCCTACGAGCAGTACTTC. This chain uses TRBV2 with TRBJ2-7, with D possibly TRBD1 on 6 matching bases. This CDR3 contains 13 residues. Trimming stripped 6 bases from V and 2 bases from J, with 11 bases between. The germline CDR1 and CDR2 sequences are SNHLY and FYNNEI.

This clone showed up many times. The chain employs TRBV5-6 and TRBJ1-1, with 8 positions matching TRBD1. This CDR3 is built from 13 residues. The germline V gene encodes CDR1 SGHDT and CDR2 YYEEEE. J gave up 7 bases and V 1 base, and 3 bases lay outside the gene matches. The CDR3 protein is CASSLQGASEAFF. DNA of the CDR3: TGTGCCAGCAGCTTGCAGGGGGCAAGTGAAGCTTTCTTT. Drawing the rest from reference TRBV5-6 and TRBJ1-1, the complete variable domain is DAGVTQSPTHLIKTRGQQVTLRCSPKSGHDTVSWYQQALGQGPQFIFQYYEEEERQRGNFPDRFSGHQFPNYSSELNVNALLLGDSALYLCASSLQGASEAFFGQGTRLTVV.

The chain has TRBV27 and TRBJ2-3; 7 bases match TRBD2. Germline V gives CDR1 MNHEY, CDR2 SMNVEV (reference sequence). V lost 11 bases, J lost 6 bases, and 5 bases stayed unmatched. CDR3 length equals 11 residues. CDR3 protein: CAAWGGDTQYF. The CDR3 DNA follows: TGTGCCGCTTGGGGGGGGGATACGCAGTATTTT.

The table lists this clone with many counts. V is TRBV7-3 and J is TRBJ2-5; 11 nucleotides match TRBD2. J lost 5 bases, V lost 2 bases, and 7 bases had no gene match. CDR1 and CDR2 (germline): SGHTA, FQGTGA. This CDR3 has 16 amino acids. CDR3 amino acids: CASSLLAGGFGETQYF. Here the CDR3 DNA reads TGTGCCAGCAGCTTACTAGCGGGAGGATTCGGGGAGACCCAGTACTTC.